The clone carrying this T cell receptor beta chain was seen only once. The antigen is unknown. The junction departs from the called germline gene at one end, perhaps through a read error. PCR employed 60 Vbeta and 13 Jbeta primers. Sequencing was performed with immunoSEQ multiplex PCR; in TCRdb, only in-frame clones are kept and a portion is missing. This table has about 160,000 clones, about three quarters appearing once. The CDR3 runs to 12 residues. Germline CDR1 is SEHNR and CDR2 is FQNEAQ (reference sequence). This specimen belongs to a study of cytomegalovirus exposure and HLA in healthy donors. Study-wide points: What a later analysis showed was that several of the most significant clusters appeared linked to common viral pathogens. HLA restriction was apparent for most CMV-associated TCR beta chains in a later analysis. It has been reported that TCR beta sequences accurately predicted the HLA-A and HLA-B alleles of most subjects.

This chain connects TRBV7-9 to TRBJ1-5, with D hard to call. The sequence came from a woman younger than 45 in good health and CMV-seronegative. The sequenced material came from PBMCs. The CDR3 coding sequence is TGTTCCAGCAGCTCAGAAACTCAGCCCCAGCATTTT. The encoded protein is CSSSSETQPQHF.